A selection of T cell receptor beta chains follows, all from one sample in a study of CD8+CD57+ T cells in acquired aplastic anemia. TCRdb recomputed calls from the reads with MiXCR, one row per CDR3 protein. Among 150,000 to 200,000 distinct CDR3 sequences listed, less than 60% were seen once. What was sequenced was sorted CD4+, CD8+, or CD8+CD57+ T cells (not recorded which) from PBMCs. All receptors come from a human donor with aplastic anemia. Each CDR3 is given with its conserved first and last residue. Each record gives: clone size, D gene, V gene, J gene, CDR3 protein, CDR3 DNA. The D gene is left open where the match is weak. The size of a clone is reported for some rows only, either as once, few or many, or as a class for expanded clones.

NA	TRBD1	TRBV7-8	TRBJ2-1	CASSPRTGPQGNEQFF	TGTGCCAGCAGCCCCCGGACAGGCCCTCAGGGGAATGAGCAGTTCTTC
NA	TRBD1	TRBV13	TRBJ2-7	CASRPPGQGHEQYF	TGTGCCAGCAGGCCCCCGGGACAGGGCCACGAGCAGTACTTC
many	NA	TRBV20-1	TRBJ2-7	CSARVWGIVEQYF	TGCAGTGCTAGAGTATGGGGGATCGTCGAGCAGTACTTC
NA	NA	TRBV19	TRBJ2-3	CASGIAGDTQYF	TGTGCCAGTGGGATAGCAGGAGATACGCAGTACTTT
NA	TRBD1	TRBV25-1	TRBJ2-1	CASSHLWDRAYNEQFF	TGTGCCAGCAGTCATTTATGGGACAGGGCCTACAATGAGCAGTTCTTC
NA	TRBD2	TRBV7-3	TRBJ2-7	CASSLTGRRLAGGQQYF	TGTGCCAGCAGCTTAACGGGCAGGAGACTAGCGGGAGGACAGCAGTACTTC
few	NA	TRBV27	TRBJ2-1	CASSSDGFSYNEQFF	TGTGCCAGCAGTTCTGACGGATTTTCCTACAATGAGCAGTTCTTC
NA	NA	TRBV11-2	TRBJ1-6	CASSPGGRSSYNSPLHF	TGTGCCAGCAGTCCTGGTGGGAGGAGCTCCTATAATTCACCCCTCCACTTT
few	NA	TRBV29-1	TRBJ2-1	CSVEASVYNEQFF	TGCAGCGTTGAGGCTAGCGTCTACAATGAGCAGTTCTTC
NA	TRBD1	TRBV7-9	TRBJ1-2	CASSTGTGGYGYTF	TGTGCCAGCAGCACCGGGACAGGGGGCTATGGCTACACCTTC
NA	NA	TRBV24-1	TRBJ2-5	CATSDPVSKTQYF	TGTGCCACCAGCGATCCGGTATCAAAGACCCAGTACTTC
many	TRBD1	TRBV5-1	TRBJ1-2	CASSLGQGTNYGYTF	TGCGCCAGCAGCTTGGGACAGGGAACTAACTATGGCTACACCTTC
many	NA	TRBV28	TRBJ2-7	CATQVGSYEQYF	TGTGCCACCCAAGTGGGCTCCTACGAGCAGTACTTC
NA	NA	TRBV9	TRBJ2-3	CASSSGWGTSPDTQYF	TGTGCCAGCAGTTCGGGGTGGGGGACCTCACCAGATACGCAGTATTTT
NA	NA	TRBV2	TRBJ2-3	CASSGWEDTQYF	TGTGCCAGCAGTGGTTGGGAGGATACGCAGTATTTT
NA	NA	TRBV7-9	TRBJ2-7	CASSLTGMGYGQYF	TGTGCCAGCAGCCTAACAGGGATGGGCTACGGGCAGTACTTC
NA	NA	TRBV7-9	TRBJ2-1	CASSFPTDEQFF	TGCGCCAGCAGCTTTCCCACGGATGAGCAGTTCTTC
NA	NA	TRBV7-2	TRBJ2-7	CASSLVGALGYEQYF	TGTGCCAGCAGCTTAGTTGGGGCGCTTGGATACGAGCAGTACTTC
many	NA	TRBV10-3	TRBJ2-3	CATQKNKQQLSGDTQYF	TGTGCCACACAGAAGAACAAACAACAGCTTTCGGGAGATACGCAGTATTTT
NA	TRBD1	TRBV24-1	TRBJ2-5	CATSDRQGAFQETQYF	TGTGCCACCAGTGACAGACAGGGGGCGTTCCAAGAGACCCAGTACTTC
few	NA	TRBV28	TRBJ2-5	CASSLSPPTAQETQYF	TGTGCCAGCAGTTTATCGCCTCCGACAGCTCAAGAGACCCAGTACTTC
many	NA	TRBV7-9	TRBJ2-5	CASSSWGGQETQYF	TGTGCCAGCAGTTCTTGGGGTGGGCAAGAGACCCAGTACTTC
NA	TRBD2	TRBV4-1	TRBJ2-5	CASSQAAGGPGETQYF	TGCGCCAGCAGCCAGGCAGCGGGGGGGCCGGGAGAGACCCAGTACTTC
NA	NA	TRBV5-6	TRBJ2-7	CASSLERVEQYF	TGTGCCAGCAGCTTGGAGAGAGTCGAGCAGTACTTC
NA	NA	TRBV7-9	TRBJ2-7	CASSPIPLEQYF	TGTGCCAGCAGCCCAATCCCCCTCGAGCAGTACTTC
NA	NA	TRBV2	TRBJ1-1	CASSPMYTEAFF	TGTGCCAGCTCACCGATGTACACTGAAGCTTTCTTT
NA	TRBD1	TRBV5-1	TRBJ1-1	CASSQGAQGGEAFF	TGCGCCAGCAGCCAGGGGGCGCAGGGCGGGGAAGCTTTCTTT
many	TRBD2	TRBV5-1	TRBJ2-1	CASSLDGLALNEQFF	TGCGCCAGCAGCTTGGACGGACTAGCTCTCAATGAGCAGTTCTTC
many	TRBD1	TRBV11-2	TRBJ2-1	CASSSYLPRGRVYEQFF	TGTGCCAGCAGCTCCTACCTGCCCAGGGGGCGCGTCTATGAGCAGTTCTTC
many	NA	TRBV6-2/TRBV6-3	TRBJ1-5	CASSTMGQPQHF	TGTGCCAGCAGTACCATGGGTCAGCCCCAGCATTTT
NA	NA	TRBV19	TRBJ2-7	CASSTGTVSSYEQYF	TGTGCCAGTAGCACCGGGACGGTGAGCTCCTACGAGCAGTACTTC
NA	NA	TRBV5-6	TRBJ1-2	CASSLGHEVHYGYTF	TGTGCCAGCAGCCTAGGACATGAGGTGCACTATGGCTACACCTTC
NA	TRBD1	TRBV10-3	TRBJ1-6	CAISESTFGTGVSYNSPLHF	TGTGCCATCAGTGAGTCTACTTTCGGGACAGGGGTTTCCTATAATTCACCCCTCCACTTT
NA	TRBD1	TRBV19	TRBJ2-7	CASSDRVSSYEQYF	TGTGCCAGCAGCGACAGGGTTAGCTCCTACGAGCAGTACTTC
NA	NA	TRBV2	TRBJ1-4	CASRGRDEKLFF	TGTGCCAGCAGGGGACGGGATGAAAAACTGTTTTTT
NA	TRBD1	TRBV29-1	TRBJ1-5	CSVADRGGNQPQHF	TGCAGCGTTGCGGACAGGGGTGGCAATCAGCCCCAGCATTTT
many	TRBD2	TRBV10-3	TRBJ2-7	CAIGGGGSNTEQYF	TGTGCCATCGGGGGAGGCGGGAGTAACACCGAGCAGTACTTC
NA	NA	TRBV28	TRBJ1-4	CAGSFALLFF	TGTGCCGGCAGTTTTGCTCTACTGTTTTTT
few	NA	TRBV18	TRBJ2-1	CASSLQLDNEQFF	TGTGCCAGCTCACTACAACTCGACAATGAGCAGTTCTTC
NA	TRBD2	TRBV28	TRBJ2-3	CASRNPGTSGDTQYF	TGTGCCAGCAGAAACCCAGGGACTAGCGGAGATACGCAGTATTTT
many	TRBD1	TRBV6-6	TRBJ2-7	CASSYGGQSYEQYF	TGTGCCAGCAGTTACGGGGGACAGTCCTACGAGCAGTACTTC
many	NA	TRBV2	TRBJ1-2	CASSEAPDSHYGYTF	TGTGCCAGCAGTGAAGCTCCGGACAGCCACTATGGCTACACCTTC
few	NA	TRBV15	TRBJ2-1	CATSRGLAGNEQFF	TGTGCCACCAGCAGAGGCCTAGCCGGCAATGAGCAGTTCTTC
NA	NA	TRBV20-1	TRBJ2-7	CSASRRLGGANQYF	TGCAGTGCTAGTAGGAGACTGGGGGGGGCAAACCAGTACTTC
few	NA	TRBV2	TRBJ1-2	CAEGRTANYGYTF	TGTGCCGAAGGACGGACGGCCAACTATGGCTACACCTTC
few	NA	TRBV15	TRBJ2-1	CATSRDRTGDVNLFF	TGTGCCACCAGCAGAGATAGGACGGGAGATGTGAATTTGTTCTTC
few	NA	TRBV25-1	TRBJ2-3	CASAQGDTQYF	TGTGCCAGCGCCCAGGGAGATACGCAGTATTTT
few	TRBD1	TRBV11-1	TRBJ2-1	CASSVMQGESYNEQFF	TGTGCCAGCAGTGTCATGCAGGGGGAATCCTACAATGAGCAGTTCTTC
many	TRBD1	TRBV6-5	TRBJ2-7	CASRSQGWEQYF	TGTGCCAGCAGATCACAGGGGTGGGAGCAGTACTTC
few	NA	TRBV2	TRBJ2-1	CASSEVGSVVNEQFF	TGTGCCAGCAGTGAAGTTGGTTCGGTAGTCAATGAGCAGTTCTTC
NA	TRBD1	TRBV6-1	TRBJ2-1	CASSTGGNEQFF	TGTGCCAGCAGTACAGGGGGGAATGAGCAGTTCTTC
many	TRBD1	TRBV12-3/TRBV12-4	TRBJ1-5	CASRSGGAVLNF	TGTGCCAGCAGATCAGGGGGCGCGGTTTTGAATTTT
NA	TRBD2	TRBV29-1	TRBJ2-2	CSGGGGRGTGELFF	TGCAGCGGGGGGGGAGGCAGAGGGACCGGGGAGCTGTTTTTT
once	NA	TRBV12-3/TRBV12-4	TRBJ1-4	CASSDRPGTTNEKLFF	TGTGCCAGCAGTGACCGACCAGGGACAACTAATGAAAAACTGTTTTTT
many	TRBD2	TRBV20-1	TRBJ2-7	CSASSSAGVSHEQYF	TGCAGTGCTAGTAGCTCCGCGGGAGTTTCCCACGAGCAGTACTTC
many	NA	TRBV7-2	TRBJ1-2	CASSLGRTVSPGYTF	TGTGCCAGCAGCTTAGGACGGACCGTCTCGCCTGGCTACACCTTC
many	NA	TRBV12-3/TRBV12-4	TRBJ1-5	CASSLVRGTGHF	TGTGCCAGCAGTTTAGTTAGAGGGACCGGTCATTTT